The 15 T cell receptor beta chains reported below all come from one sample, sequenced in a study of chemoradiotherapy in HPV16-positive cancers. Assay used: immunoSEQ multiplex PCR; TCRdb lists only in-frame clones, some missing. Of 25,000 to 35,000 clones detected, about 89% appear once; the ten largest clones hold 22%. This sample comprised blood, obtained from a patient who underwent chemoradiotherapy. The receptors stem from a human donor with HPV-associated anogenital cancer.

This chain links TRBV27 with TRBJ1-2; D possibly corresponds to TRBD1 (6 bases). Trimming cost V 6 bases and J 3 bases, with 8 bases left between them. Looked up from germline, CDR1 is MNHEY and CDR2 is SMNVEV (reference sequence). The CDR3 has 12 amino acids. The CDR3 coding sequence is TGTGCCAGCAGCCCAGGGGACTATGGCTACACCTTC. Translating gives CASSPGDYGYTF.

The CDR3 is CATSFTNGPDQPQHF. CDR3 nucleotides: TGTGCCACCAGTTTTACCAACGGGCCTGATCAGCCCCAGCATTTT. V gene TRBV15 combines with J gene TRBJ1-5; D remains unclear. The germline gives CDR1 LNHNV, CDR2 YYDKDF (reference sequence). CDR3 length: 15 residues. The germline V and J ends were trimmed by 6 bases and 5 bases, with 17 bases remaining between them.

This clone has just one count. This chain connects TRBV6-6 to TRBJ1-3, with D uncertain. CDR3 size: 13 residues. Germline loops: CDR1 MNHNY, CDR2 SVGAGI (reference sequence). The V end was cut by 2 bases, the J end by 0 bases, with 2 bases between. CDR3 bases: TGTGCCAGCAGTTACACCTCTGGAAACACCATATATTTT. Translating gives CASSYTSGNTIYF.

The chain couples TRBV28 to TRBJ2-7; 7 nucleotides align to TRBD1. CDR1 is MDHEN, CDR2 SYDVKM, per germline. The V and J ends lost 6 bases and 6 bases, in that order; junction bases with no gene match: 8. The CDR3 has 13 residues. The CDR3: CASRTGATGEQYF. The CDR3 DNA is TGTGCCAGCAGAACAGGGGCCACCGGCGAGCAGTACTTC.

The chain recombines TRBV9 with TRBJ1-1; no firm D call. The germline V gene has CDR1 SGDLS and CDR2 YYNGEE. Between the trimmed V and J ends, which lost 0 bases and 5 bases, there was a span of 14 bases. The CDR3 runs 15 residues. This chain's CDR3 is CASSVALGRRTEAFF. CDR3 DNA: TGTGCCAGCAGCGTAGCTCTGGGTCGAAGGACTGAAGCTTTCTTT.

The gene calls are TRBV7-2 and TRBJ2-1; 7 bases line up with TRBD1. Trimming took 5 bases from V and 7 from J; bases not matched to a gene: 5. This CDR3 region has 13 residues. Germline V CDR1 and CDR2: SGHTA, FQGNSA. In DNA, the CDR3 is TGTGCCAGCAGCCTATTACAGGGGAATGAGCAGTTCTTC. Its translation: CASSLLQGNEQFF.

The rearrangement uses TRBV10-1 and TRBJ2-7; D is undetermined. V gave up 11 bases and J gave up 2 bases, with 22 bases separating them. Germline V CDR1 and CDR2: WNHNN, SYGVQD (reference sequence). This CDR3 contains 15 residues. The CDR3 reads CAGVPGPDCTYEQYF. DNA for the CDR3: TGCGCCGGGGTCCCCGGGCCTGACTGCACCTACGAGCAGTACTTC.

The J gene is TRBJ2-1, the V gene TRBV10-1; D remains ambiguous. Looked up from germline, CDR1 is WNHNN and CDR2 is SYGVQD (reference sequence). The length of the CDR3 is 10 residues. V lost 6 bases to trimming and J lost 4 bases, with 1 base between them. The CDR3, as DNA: TGCGCCAGCAGATACAATGAGCAGTTCTTC. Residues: CASRYNEQFF.

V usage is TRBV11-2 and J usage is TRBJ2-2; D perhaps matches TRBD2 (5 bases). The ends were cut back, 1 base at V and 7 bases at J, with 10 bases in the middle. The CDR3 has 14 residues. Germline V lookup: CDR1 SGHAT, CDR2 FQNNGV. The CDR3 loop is CASSLAGLDGELFF. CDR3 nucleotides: TGTGCCAGCAGCTTAGCGGGATTGGACGGGGAGCTGTTTTTT. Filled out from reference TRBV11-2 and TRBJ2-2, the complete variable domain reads EAGVAQSPRYKIIEKRQSVAFWCNPISGHATLYWYQQILGQGPKLLIQFQNNGVVDDSQLPKDRFSAERLKGVDSTLKIQPAKLEDSAVYLCASSLAGLDGELFFGEGSRLTVL.

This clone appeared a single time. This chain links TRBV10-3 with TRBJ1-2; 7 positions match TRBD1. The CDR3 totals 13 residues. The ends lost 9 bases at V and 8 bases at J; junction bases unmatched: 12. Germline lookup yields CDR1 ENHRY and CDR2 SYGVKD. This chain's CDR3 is CAIWLGGSGGYTF. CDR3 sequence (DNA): TGTGCCATTTGGTTAGGGGGCTCAGGGGGCTACACCTTC.

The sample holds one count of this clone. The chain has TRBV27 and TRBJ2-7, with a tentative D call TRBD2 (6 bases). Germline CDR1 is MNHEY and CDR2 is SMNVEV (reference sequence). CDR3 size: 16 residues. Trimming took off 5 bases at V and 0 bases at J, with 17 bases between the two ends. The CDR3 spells CASSPGTLYASYEQYF. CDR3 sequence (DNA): TGTGCCAGCAGTCCTGGGACTTTATACGCCTCCTACGAGCAGTACTTC.

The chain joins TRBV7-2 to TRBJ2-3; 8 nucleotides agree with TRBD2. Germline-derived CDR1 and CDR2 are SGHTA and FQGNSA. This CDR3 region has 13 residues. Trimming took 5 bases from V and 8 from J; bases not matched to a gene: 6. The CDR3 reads CASSQRGRGTQYF. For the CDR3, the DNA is TGTGCCAGCAGCCAGCGGGGGCGGGGTACGCAGTATTTT.

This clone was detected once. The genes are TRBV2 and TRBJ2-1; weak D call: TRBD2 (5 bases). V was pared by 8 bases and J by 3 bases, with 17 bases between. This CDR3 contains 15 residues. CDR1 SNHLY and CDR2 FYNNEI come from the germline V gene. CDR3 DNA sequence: TGTGCCAGCTGCCCCGGGGTGGAACACTACAATGAGCAGTTCTTC. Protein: CASCPGVEHYNEQFF. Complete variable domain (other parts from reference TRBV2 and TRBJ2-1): EPEVTQTPSHQVTQMGQEVILRCVPISNHLYFYWYRQILGQKVEFLVSFYNNEISEKSEIFDDQFSVERPDGSNFTLKIRSTKLEDSAMYFCASCPGVEHYNEQFFGPGTRLTVL.

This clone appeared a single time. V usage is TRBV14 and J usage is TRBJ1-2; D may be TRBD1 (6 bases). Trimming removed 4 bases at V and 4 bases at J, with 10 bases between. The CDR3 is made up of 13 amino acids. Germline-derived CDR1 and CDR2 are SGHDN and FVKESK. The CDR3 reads CASSLGGTYGYTF. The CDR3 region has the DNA TGTGCCAGCAGCCTAGGGGGGACCTATGGCTACACCTTC.

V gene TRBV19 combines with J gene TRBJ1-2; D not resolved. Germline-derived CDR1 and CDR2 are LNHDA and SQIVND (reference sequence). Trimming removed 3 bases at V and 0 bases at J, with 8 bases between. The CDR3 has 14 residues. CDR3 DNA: TGTGCCAGTAGTATGTTTGGAGCTAACTATGGCTACACCTTC. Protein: CASSMFGANYGYTF.